This T cell receptor beta chain emerged from a study of T cells in Graves' hyperthyroidism and ophthalmopathy. Study-level points and caveats: Blood also carried most thyroid clonotypes expanded above 0.001. Separating ophthalmopathy from stable hyperthyroidism was achieved by a 13 V-J model.

The investigators amplified TCR beta CDR3 regions from RNA transcripts. When the TCR CDR3 underwent first-round RT-PCR, the HTBI primer set was used. Each CDR3 protein is one row after TCRdb ran MiXCR on the multiplex PCR reads. The sample carries approximately 600,000 distinct CDR3 sequences, roughly 16% recorded once. Patients between 18 and 65 years old had hyperthyroidism, newly diagnosed and lasting under 2 months. The study left out patients who had uncontrolled infection, other autoimmune disease, pregnancy or lactation. CDR3 length: 14 residues. The germline CDR1 and CDR2 sequences are LNHDA and SQIVND (reference sequence). Trimming took off 7 bases at V and 6 bases at J, with 16 bases between the two ends. For this clonotype: No antigen is known for it.

The clonotype was recovered from a woman in her 30s with Graves' hyperthyroidism. Sequenced: blood. The rearrangement joins TRBV19 to TRBJ1-5, with D possibly matching TRBD1 (5 bases). The CDR3 nucleotides read TGTGCCAGTAACTACCCGACAGCACCTCAGCCCCAGCATTTT. Its protein is CASNYPTAPQPQHF.